Listed below are T cell receptor beta chains from one sample, sequenced in a study of blood T cells in healthy people across ages. Via MiXCR, TCRdb re-called the 5' RACE reads, giving one row per CDR3 protein. Altogether 1.8 million or so distinct CDR3 sequences are present, more than 35% being singletons, with the ten largest covering more than 20%. Source material: blood. These receptors all stem from a human donor in good health. The CDR3 runs from the conserved cysteine through the conserved F or W. D genes are given only for firm matches. Not all rows give a size; the values are once, few, many and, for expanded clones, a class.

d_gene: TRBD2; abundance: -; len: 16; j_gene: TRBJ2-5; v_gene: TRBV5-1; CDR3aa: CASSLVGLAGEETQYF; CDR3nt: TGCGCCAGCAGCTTGGTGGGACTAGCGGGAGAAGAGACCCAGTACTTC
d_gene: -; abundance: -; len: 15; j_gene: TRBJ2-7; v_gene: TRBV7-9; CDR3aa: CASSTPQGGPYEQYF; CDR3nt: TGTGCCAGCTCTACTCCCCAGGGGGGGCCCTACGAGCAGTACTTC
d_gene: -; abundance: -; len: 15; j_gene: TRBJ2-7; v_gene: TRBV4-3; CDR3aa: CASSQDQGNPREQYF; CDR3nt: TGCGCCAGCAGCCAAGACCAGGGAAACCCTCGGGAGCAGTACTTC
d_gene: -; abundance: few; len: 14; j_gene: TRBJ1-2; v_gene: TRBV7-2; CDR3aa: CASSPGVSNYGYTF; CDR3nt: TGTGCCAGCAGCCCAGGAGTCTCCAACTATGGCTACACCTTC
d_gene: -; abundance: -; len: 18; j_gene: TRBJ2-5; v_gene: TRBV4-3; CDR3aa: CASSQDFSVGGPQETQYF; CDR3nt: TGCGCCAGCAGCCAAGATTTCTCCGTGGGGGGACCACAAGAGACCCAGTACTTC
d_gene: TRBD1; abundance: -; len: 15; j_gene: TRBJ2-1; v_gene: TRBV7-9; CDR3aa: CASSMGTGSSNEQFF; CDR3nt: TGTGCCAGCAGCATGGGGACAGGGTCCTCCAATGAGCAGTTCTTC
d_gene: TRBD1; abundance: -; len: 14; j_gene: TRBJ1-4; v_gene: TRBV12-3/TRBV12-4; CDR3aa: CASSLTGGREKRFF; CDR3nt: TGTGCCAGCAGCTTGACAGGGGGAAGGGAAAAACGGTTTTTT
d_gene: -; abundance: -; len: 10; j_gene: TRBJ2-5; v_gene: TRBV28; CDR3aa: CATPRETQYF; CDR3nt: TGTGCCACCCCAAGGGAGACCCAGTACTTC
d_gene: TRBD1; abundance: -; len: 12; j_gene: TRBJ2-1; v_gene: TRBV20-1; CDR3aa: CRASSGGNEQFF; CDR3nt: TGCAGGGCTAGTTCAGGGGGCAATGAGCAGTTCTTC
d_gene: -; abundance: few; len: 14; j_gene: TRBJ1-4; v_gene: TRBV5-1; CDR3aa: CASSISITGEKLFF; CDR3nt: TGCGCCAGCAGCATCTCTATAACAGGGGAAAAACTGTTTTTT
d_gene: TRBD2; abundance: -; len: 16; j_gene: TRBJ2-3; v_gene: TRBV4-3; CDR3aa: CASSQARGGGTDTQYF; CDR3nt: TGCGCCAGCAGCCAAGCTCGTGGGGGGGGCACAGATACGCAGTATTTT
d_gene: -; abundance: -; len: 12; j_gene: TRBJ2-5; v_gene: TRBV7-9; CDR3aa: CASSQRVGEQYF; CDR3nt: TGTGCCAGCAGCCAGAGGGTTGGTGAGCAGTACTTC
d_gene: -; abundance: -; len: 15; j_gene: TRBJ1-2; v_gene: TRBV28; CDR3aa: CASSPPPEGLYGYTF; CDR3nt: TGTGCCAGCAGTCCACCACCGGAGGGCCTCTATGGCTACACCTTC
d_gene: -; abundance: -; len: 16; j_gene: TRBJ2-6; v_gene: TRBV20-1; CDR3aa: CSAPRGPATGANVLTF; CDR3nt: TGCAGTGCTCCTCGGGGCCCAGCCACTGGGGCCAACGTCCTGACTTTC
d_gene: -; abundance: -; len: 18; j_gene: TRBJ2-7; v_gene: TRBV6-2/TRBV6-3; CDR3aa: CASSYSFVSLGQGYEQYF; CDR3nt: TGTGCCAGCAGTTACTCGTTCGTCAGCCTGGGACAAGGATACGAGCAGTACTTC
d_gene: -; abundance: -; len: 14; j_gene: TRBJ2-6; v_gene: TRBV29-1; CDR3aa: CSVAVRSGANVLTF; CDR3nt: TGCAGCGTAGCGGTCCGCTCTGGGGCCAACGTCCTGACTTTC
d_gene: -; abundance: few; len: 16; j_gene: TRBJ2-3; v_gene: TRBV11-2; CDR3aa: CASSLDFGRSTDTQYF; CDR3nt: TGTGCCAGCAGCTTAGATTTCGGGAGATCCACAGATACGCAGTATTTT
d_gene: -; abundance: few; len: 13; j_gene: TRBJ2-3; v_gene: TRBV7-2; CDR3aa: CASSLVTPDTQYF; CDR3nt: TGTGCCAGCAGCTTAGTTACCCCGGATACGCAGTATTTT
d_gene: -; abundance: many; len: 10; j_gene: TRBJ1-1; v_gene: TRBV29-1; CDR3aa: CSVIIREAFF; CDR3nt: TGCAGCGTTATTATACGTGAAGCTTTCTTT
d_gene: -; abundance: -; len: 17; j_gene: TRBJ2-1; v_gene: TRBV10-3; CDR3aa: CAISESGRGRGTNEQFF; CDR3nt: TGTGCCATCAGTGAGTCAGGGAGGGGGCGCGGGACCAATGAGCAGTTCTTC
d_gene: TRBD1; abundance: -; len: 16; j_gene: TRBJ2-4; v_gene: TRBV20-1; CDR3aa: CSARDTGQPVQNIQYF; CDR3nt: TGCAGTGCTAGAGATACGGGACAGCCGGTCCAAAACATTCAGTACTTC
d_gene: TRBD1; abundance: many; len: 14; j_gene: TRBJ2-1; v_gene: TRBV5-5; CDR3aa: CASSPDRAYNEQFF; CDR3nt: TGTGCCAGCAGCCCGGACAGGGCTTACAATGAGCAGTTCTTC
d_gene: TRBD2; abundance: -; len: 15; j_gene: TRBJ2-7; v_gene: TRBV7-6; CDR3aa: CASGSSGGTSYEQYF; CDR3nt: TGTGCCAGCGGATCTAGCGGGGGGACTTCCTACGAGCAGTACTTC
d_gene: -; abundance: -; len: 15; j_gene: TRBJ1-2; v_gene: TRBV10-3; CDR3aa: CAISESIYADYGYTF; CDR3nt: TGTGCCATCAGTGAGTCGATTTACGCTGACTATGGCTACACCTTC